This TCR beta chain originates from a study of T cells in Graves' hyperthyroidism and ophthalmopathy. Study results and limitations: Within blood appeared most thyroid clonotypes that had expanded above 0.001. Ophthalmopathy was model-predicted a median approximately six months pre-onset.

Using RNA transcripts as the source, TCR beta CDR3 regions were amplified. TCR CDR3 regions were first amplified by RT-PCR with HTBI primers. Using its own MiXCR run on the multiplex PCR reads, TCRdb lists one record per CDR3 protein. The table records 360,000 or so distinct CDR3 sequences, 15% to 20% of them present only once. Germline loops: CDR1 SGHTA, CDR2 FQGNSA. The CDR3 covers 17 residues. V was trimmed by 0 bases and J by 2 bases, leaving 17 bases between them. Active moderate-to-severe ophthalmopathy, Clinical Activity Score at least 3, NOSPECS at least 4, under 3 months' duration. The diagnostic basis comprised clinical symptoms, serum thyroxine and TRAb, thyroid ultrasound and orbital computed tomography. This clonotype was counted many times. Antigen unknown.

The chain is built from TRBV7-2 and TRBJ2-7, with D possibly being TRBD2 (6 bases). The sequencing sample was made of blood. The receptor was derived from a woman aged 40 to 49 with Graves' ophthalmopathy. The CDR3 sequence is CASSLAPMGEVPYEQYF. CDR3 coding DNA: TGTGCCAGCAGCTTAGCGCCTATGGGGGAGGTTCCCTACGAGCAGTACTTC.